This TCR beta chain comes out of a study of blood T cell repertoires in COVID-19. Study in general: There were acute and convalescent COVID-19 samples, and they came from the United States, Italy and Spain.

From germline, CDR1 is SNHLY and CDR2 FYNNEI. Deletions cut 0 bases from V and 0 bases from J, with 6 bases between. The CDR3 consists of 15 residues. Clones were read by immunoSEQ multiplex PCR, and TCRdb kept only the in-frame ones, dropping some. The sample consists of tens of thousands of clones, around four fifths of them appearing once. The receptor's source is an elderly man with active or convalescent COVID-19. The sequenced sample was peripheral blood. The genes are TRBV2 and TRBJ2-1, with D maybe TRBD2 (5 bases). CDR3 nucleotides: TGTGCCAGCAGTGAAGCTGGGAGCTCCTACAATGAGCAGTTCTTC. Its translation is CASSEAGSSYNEQFF.